The source of this TCR beta chain is a study of shared clonotypes between healthy human individuals (dated by TCRdb to 2018 to 2020). Broadly, across the study: The cohort included a few men and two women between 18 and 49 years of age. To increase sequencing depth and limit assay-specific biases, TCR repertoire library preparation and sequencing were carried out by different laboratories using diverse techniques. To estimate repertoire size and how much clonotype sharing occurs between individuals, the study deeply sequenced the blood TCR repertoires of about five healthy adults. Leukapheresis yielded between about 0.94 and 10 billion PBMCs per donor. For each donor, CD4 naive and CD4 memory were each given three plates, CD8 naive was given two plates, and CD8 memory was given one plate.

Points on this clone: Its antigen is currently not known. No much larger clonotype is one base removed from it; base qualities were not supplied.

Using the deep immunoSEQ assay, TCR CDR3 regions were amplified from genomic DNA by multiplex PCR. Genomic DNA extracted from each cell subset was distributed evenly over all wells of several immunoSEQ 96-well plates, and each plate served as one replicate. Each replicate PCR for sorted subsets received roughly 0.2 ug genomic DNA, equal to roughly 33,000 T cell genomes. Purified libraries were quantified with a Qubit 3.0 fluorometer, sized on a Bioanalyzer 2100, and re-quantified with the KAPA Library Quantification kit. Every immunoSEQ 96-well plate was sequenced on a dedicated single-read 150-cycle Illumina NextSeq 550 flow cell. The authors' pipeline ran thus. Because only junctional sequences without quality scores were contained in the immunoSEQ output, filtering matching that applied to full-length reads could not be performed. Sequences were annotated with PyIR, a Python wrapper for IgBLAST v1.9, using IMGT germline references to assign V/J genes and CDR3. Reads with weak V/J assignments (E-value above 1e-6), missing CDR3, stop codons, out-of-frame junctions, or ambiguous translated residues were removed. V3J clonotypes were defined by identical inferred V gene, J gene, and CDR3 amino acid sequence. Percentage overlap between repertoires was computed as shared unique clonotypes divided by the size of the smaller repertoire. Three approaches were used to assess repertoire richness: RTK rarefaction, the Chao1 estimator, and Recon v2.1 estimates of unobserved clonotypes. Generation probabilities for all TCRbeta clonotypes obtained by the gDNA method from a handful of donors were computed using OLGA. TCRdb mirrors the immuneACCESS table, restricted to in-frame sequences. Some clones are absent from its copies; in checked studies, under half trace to an unresolved V gene, and the reason for the others is unknown. That table is the source of V, J and clone size, and D and trimming were worked out from the DNA. Present in this sample are about 2.1 million clones, roughly 95% of which were seen just once. The top ten clonotypes cover less than 2% of the sample.

The full study reports these points: Sampling was restricted to blood, and TCR repertoires in tissues likely differ from the TCR repertoires found in blood. Higher generation probabilities were observed for clonotypes shared by all four sorted-subset donors than for non-shared clonotypes. Sharing across a few donors was observed for 5% to 6.5% of naive CD4, about 4% of naive CD8, 2% to 2.5% of memory CD4, and around 0.4% of memory CD8 clonotypes. Based on pairwise subsampling, the degree of clonotype sharing among donors was expected to be affected by sequencing depth. Estimated clonotype richness was generally larger for naive than for memory subsets. The genetic and exposure-history diversity represented was limited by the small number of donors. Rarefaction of sorted-subset datasets indicated incomplete sequencing despite the large sequencing depth.

For the CD8 naive samples, CD45RO-negative cells were positively selected for CCR7, yielding a CD45RA+CCR7+ population from which TemRA cells were excluded. The donors were healthy, HIV-negative adults who had no recently reported acute infections or vaccinations. All donors were Caucasian adults living in Nashville, Tennessee, USA. Blood was obtained by leukapheresis, after which PBMCs were separated by Ficoll-Histopaque density gradient centrifugation and cryopreserved in liquid nitrogen vapor phase. Purity and quantity of every magnetically sorted T cell population were checked by analytical flow cytometry. Genomic DNA was isolated from each sorted fraction and quantified by UV absorbance on a Nanodrop 2000c. This receptor was identified in a man in his late teens or twenties in good health. Some clones in this sample may be carry-over from other donors' samples. The sequenced material came from naive CD8+ T cells from PBMCs. Per the publication, the cell subset or site label means: CD45RA+CCR7+.

The nucleotides are TGTGCCAGCAGTTTGTTGGTTAGGGGGGGAAACAATCAGCCCCAGCATTTT. Translated, it gives CASSLLVRGGNNQPQHF. Rearrangement joined TRBV28 to TRBJ1-5; perhaps TRBD1 is the D gene, with 6 bases matching. From the cysteine through the phenylalanine, the CDR3 covers 17 amino acids. Only the CDR3 portion is preserved as DNA: 51 bases, with reading frame beginning at the first base. Sequences MDHEN (CDR1) and SYDVKM (CDR2) are obtained from the germline V gene. Trimming costs V 3 bases and J 3 bases, and their ends lie 18 bases apart.